Following are 27 T cell receptor beta chains from one sample sequenced in a study of T cell responses to AZD1222 COVID-19 vaccine. Sequenced by immunoSEQ multiplex PCR; TCRdb stores in-frame clones only, minus some. Of fewer than 300,000 clones in the sample, 90% to 95% were seen once. This specimen consisted of peripheral blood, obtained on day 0 of AZD1222 vaccination. These receptors all stem from an adult in good health.

The rearrangement joins TRBV7-2 to TRBJ1-3; 8 positions agree with TRBD1. V shed 5 bases, J shed 0 bases, and the junction held 9 bases outside the gene matches. The CDR3 runs to 17 residues. Germline V CDR1 and CDR2: SGHTA, FQGNSA. The CDR3 sequence is CASSLRTGSSSGNTIYF. CDR3 in DNA: TGTGCCAGCAGCCTAAGGACAGGGTCGAGCTCTGGAAACACCATATATTTT.

In its sample, this clone was seen once. The J gene is TRBJ1-4, the V gene TRBV15; a weak D match, TRBD1 (6 bases). The V end lost 3 bases, the J end lost 5 bases, and 13 bases lay between the germline ends. Looked up from germline, CDR1 is LNHNV and CDR2 is YYDKDF (reference sequence). The CDR3 totals 15 residues. The CDR3 loop reads CATSSAYQGNEKLFF. Written as DNA, the CDR3 is TGTGCCACCAGCAGTGCCTACCAGGGGAATGAAAAACTGTTTTTT.

The sample holds one count of this clone. The genes are TRBV14 and TRBJ2-7; 13 bases match TRBD2. Per the germline V gene, CDR1 is SGHDN and CDR2 is FVKESK. CDR3 size: 15 residues. With 4 bases clipped from V and 4 bases from J, the junction kept 4 bases outside the gene matches. The CDR3 region has the DNA TGTGCCAGCAGCCGGGGACTAGCGGGAATATACGAGCAGTACTTC. Its protein product is CASSRGLAGIYEQYF.

The chain uses TRBV24-1 and TRBJ2-2; D is possibly TRBD1 (6 bases). CDR1 is KGHDR and CDR2 is SFDVKD in the germline V gene. The CDR3 has 16 amino acids. With 3 bases removed from V and 4 bases from J, the gap between germline ends came to 14 bases. The CDR3 DNA sequence: TGTGCCACCAGTGATCCAATCACAGGGTTCACCGGGGAGCTGTTTTTT. Translation gives CATSDPITGFTGELFF.

The chain carries TRBV7-8 and TRBJ1-2; D gene ambiguous. The CDR3 is 14 residues long. CDR1 and CDR2 (germline): SGHVS, FQNEAQ. The V and J ends lost 7 bases and 2 bases respectively, with 14 bases between them. The CDR3 sequence: CASTSGESNYGYTF. CDR3 sequence (DNA): TGTGCCAGCACCTCGGGAGAATCCAACTATGGCTACACCTTC.

The genes are TRBV24-1 and TRBJ2-2, with 7 bases that match TRBD2. Unmatched junction bases numbered 2, after V lost 5 bases and J lost 6 bases. This CDR3 region has 13 residues. The V gene's germline CDR1 is KGHDR and CDR2 SFDVKD. CDR3 in amino acids: CATSVGGSGELFF. The CDR3 DNA follows: TGTGCCACCAGTGTGGGGGGGTCCGGGGAGCTGTTTTTT.

The V gene is TRBV2, the J gene TRBJ2-4; 10 nucleotides match TRBD2. V shed 1 base and J 6 bases; nucleotides not matched to a gene: 3. Germline loops: CDR1 SNHLY, CDR2 FYNNEI. CDR3 length: 15 residues. The CDR3, as DNA: TGTGCCAGCAGTGAAGGCCAGCGGGGGGGAAACATTCAGTACTTC. Translating it yields CASSEGQRGGNIQYF.

The chain recombines TRBV12-3 or TRBV12-4 with TRBJ2-5; the D gene is possibly TRBD2 (5 bases). The CDR3 runs to 13 residues. The V gene lost 1 base and the J gene lost 5 bases, with 8 bases spanning the gap. DNA for the CDR3: TGTGCCAGCAGTTTAGGGACTCAGGAGACCCAGTACTTC. It translates to CASSLGTQETQYF.

A single count supports this clone. The chain couples TRBV29-1 to TRBJ1-5; 7 nucleotides line up with TRBD1. The CDR3 is made up of 13 amino acids. V shed 7 bases, J shed 7 bases, and the junction held 10 bases outside the gene matches. CDR1 and CDR2 from the germline V gene are SQVTM and ANQGSEA. The CDR3 protein is CSGRGDRDQPQHF. The CDR3 DNA follows: TGCAGCGGGCGAGGCGACAGGGACCAGCCCCAGCATTTT.

This clone was counted only a few times. V gene TRBV30 combines with J gene TRBJ1-6; a weak D match, TRBD1 (6 bases). V was trimmed by 0 bases and J by 3 bases, leaving 9 bases between them. From germline, CDR1 is GTSNPN and CDR2 SVGIG (reference sequence). The CDR3 contains 15 residues. The CDR3 sequence is CAWSVDSHYNSPLHF. The DNA for the CDR3 is TGTGCCTGGAGTGTGGACAGCCACTATAATTCACCCCTCCACTTT. The entire variable domain, with the rest obtained from reference TRBV30 and TRBJ1-6, is as follows: SQTIHQWPATLVQPVGSPLSLECTVEGTSNPNLYWYRQAAGRGLQLLFYSVGIGQISSEVPQNLSASRPQDRQFILSSKKLLLSDSGFYLCAWSVDSHYNSPLHFGNGTRLTVT.

This chain links TRBV25-1 with TRBJ1-2; TRBD1 might be the D (5 bases). Looked up from germline, CDR1 is MGHDK and CDR2 is SYGVNS. Between the trimmed V and J ends, which lost 3 bases and 3 bases, there was a span of 14 bases. This CDR3 contains 15 residues. CDR3 coding DNA: TGTGCCAGCAGTGACTTTCAGGGCGCGCACTATGGCTACACCTTC. This translates into CASSDFQGAHYGYTF.

V is TRBV5-1 and J is TRBJ1-4; 7 positions agree with TRBD1. Germline CDR1 reads SGHRS; CDR2 reads YFSETQ. After removal of 0 bases from V and 5 bases from J, the junction contained 4 bases not matched to a gene. CDR3 length: 15 amino acids. CDR3 bases: TGCGCCAGCAGCTTGGTGGGACAGCCAAATGAAAAACTGTTTTTT. This sequence encodes CASSLVGQPNEKLFF.

The genes are TRBV6-6 and TRBJ1-2, with TRBD1 matching over 11 bases. The germline V gene has CDR1 MNHNY and CDR2 SVGAGI (reference sequence). Germline trimming cut 4 bases from V and 0 bases from J; bases unmatched to any gene: 4. The CDR3 is 16 amino acids. The CDR3 loop is CASSSGQGAANYGYTF. In DNA form, the CDR3 reads TGTGCCAGCAGTTCCGGACAGGGGGCCGCTAACTATGGCTACACCTTC.

The rearrangement uses TRBV15 and TRBJ1-5; D is possibly TRBD1 (5 bases). The V end lost 3 bases, the J end lost 6 bases, and 18 bases lay between the germline ends. CDR1 and CDR2 from the germline V gene are LNHNV and YYDKDF (reference sequence). The CDR3 spans 16 residues. The CDR3 DNA reads as TGTGCCACCAGCAGGATCGGGGCTGGGGGAGGTCAGCCCCAGCATTTT. This encodes CATSRIGAGGGQPQHF.

The chain links TRBV9 to TRBJ1-4; TRBD1 might be the D (6 bases). Germline values: CDR1 SGDLS, CDR2 YYNGEE. This CDR3 has 16 residues. V was trimmed by 1 base and J by 6 bases, leaving 16 bases between them. CDR3 in DNA: TGTGCCAGCAGCGTATCCCCCCAGGGGAAGTATGAAAAACTGTTTTTT. Translating it yields CASSVSPQGKYEKLFF.

The rearrangement joins TRBV5-4 to TRBJ2-3; the D gene is possibly TRBD2 (5 bases). Deletions cut 7 bases from V and 2 bases from J, with 11 bases between. Germline values: CDR1 SGHNT, CDR2 YYREEE (reference sequence). The CDR3 consists of 13 residues. The CDR3 DNA reads TGTGCCAGCGGAAGAGGGTCCACAGATACGCAGTATTTT. Its translation: CASGRGSTDTQYF.

CDR3 in amino acids: CASSPGTSGTPSTDTQYF. The CDR3 DNA is TGTGCCAGCAGTCCCGGGACTAGCGGGACCCCTAGCACAGATACGCAGTATTTT. V is TRBV6-6 and J is TRBJ2-3, with TRBD2 matching 13 bases. This CDR3 region has 18 residues. CDR1 and CDR2 from the germline V gene are MNHNY and SVGAGI (reference sequence). The junction had 8 bases not matched to a gene; V was cut back by 5 bases and J by 0 bases.

This clone was counted only a few times. The V gene is TRBV7-3, the J gene TRBJ1-1; perhaps TRBD1 as D (5 bases). CDR3 length equals 13 residues. CDR1 is SGHTA and CDR2 is FQGTGA in the germline V gene. Trimming pared 1 base from V and 5 bases from J, leaving 8 bases between. CDR3 protein: CASSLMGGTEAFF. CDR3 DNA sequence: TGTGCCAGCAGCTTAATGGGGGGTACTGAAGCTTTCTTT.

The DNA of the CDR3 is TGTGCCAGCAGCGGAATCCCAGGTACGCAGTATTTT. It specifies CASSGIPGTQYF. The chain links TRBV9 to TRBJ2-3; D call uncertain. The CDR3 consists of 12 residues. V was cut by 3 bases and J by 8 bases, with 10 bases left in between. Per germline, CDR1 SGDLS and CDR2 YYNGEE.

The CDR3 bases are TGTGCCAGCAGTCTCTCCAGGGGAGACTATGGCTACACCTTC. The encoded protein is CASSLSRGDYGYTF. This chain links TRBV28 with TRBJ1-2; D perhaps matches TRBD1 (6 bases). The germline V gene encodes CDR1 MDHEN and CDR2 SYDVKM. Trimming took off 5 bases at V and 3 bases at J, with 13 bases between the two ends. The CDR3 contains 14 residues.

The chain uses TRBV7-2 and TRBJ1-2, with 8 positions matching TRBD1. V lost 5 bases and J lost 2; bases outside the gene matches: 7. The CDR3 is 15 residues long. Looked up from germline, CDR1 is SGHTA and CDR2 is FQGNSA. The CDR3 nucleotides read TGTGCCAGCAGCCCCGGGACAGGACAAAACTATGGCTACACCTTC. Encoded protein: CASSPGTGQNYGYTF.

The genes are TRBV6-2 or TRBV6-3 and TRBJ1-1; unclear D gene. V was cut by 5 bases and J by 1 base, with 5 bases left in between. The CDR3 covers 12 residues. Germline V gene lookup returns CDR1 MNHEY and CDR2 SVGEGT. The DNA of the CDR3 is TGTGCCAGCAGTCCACCGAACACTGAAGCTTTCTTT. This codes for CASSPPNTEAFF.

This chain joins TRBV19 and TRBJ2-7, with TRBD1 identical over 9 bases. With 4 bases clipped from V and 1 base from J, the junction kept 5 bases outside the gene matches. This CDR3 contains 15 residues. Per the germline V gene, CDR1 is LNHDA and CDR2 is SQIVND (reference sequence). The CDR3: CASSNPGQGSYEQYF. In DNA form, the CDR3 reads TGTGCCAGTAGTAACCCGGGACAGGGATCCTACGAGCAGTACTTC.

V gene TRBV2 combines with J gene TRBJ2-1; perhaps TRBD2 as D (6 bases). The CDR3 is 13 amino acids. V was trimmed by 6 bases and J by 1 base, leaving 7 bases between them. The germline CDR1 and CDR2 sequences are SNHLY and FYNNEI. CDR3 in amino acids: CASSGTSYNEQFF. Here the CDR3 DNA reads TGTGCCAGCAGCGGGACTTCCTACAATGAGCAGTTCTTC.

This chain connects TRBV7-2 to TRBJ1-5, with no clear D. Deletions cut 4 bases from V and 5 bases from J, with 6 bases between. The CDR3 is made up of 12 amino acids. The germline V gene encodes CDR1 SGHTA and CDR2 FQGNSA. The CDR3 loop reads CASSSRDQPQHF. In DNA, the CDR3 is TGTGCCAGCAGCTCCCGTGATCAGCCCCAGCATTTT.

The chain employs TRBV28 and TRBJ2-1; TRBD2 matches 9 bases. Trimming at V came to 8 bases and at J to 8 bases, leaving 7 bases not matched to a gene. Germline V CDR1 and CDR2: MDHEN, SYDVKM. CDR3 length: 13 amino acids. The CDR3 reads CASALAGRDEQFF. The CDR3 nucleotides read TGTGCCAGCGCTCTAGCGGGGCGAGATGAGCAGTTCTTC.

J is TRBJ1-5 and V is TRBV6-5; tentative D call: TRBD1 (6 bases). The CDR3 spans 14 residues. Germline V CDR1 and CDR2: MNHEY, SVGAGI. Trimming pared 6 bases from V and 7 bases from J, leaving 16 bases between. CDR3 region: CASRTNREEQPQHF. CDR3 DNA: TGTGCCAGCAGAACAAACAGGGAGGAGCAGCCCCAGCATTTT.